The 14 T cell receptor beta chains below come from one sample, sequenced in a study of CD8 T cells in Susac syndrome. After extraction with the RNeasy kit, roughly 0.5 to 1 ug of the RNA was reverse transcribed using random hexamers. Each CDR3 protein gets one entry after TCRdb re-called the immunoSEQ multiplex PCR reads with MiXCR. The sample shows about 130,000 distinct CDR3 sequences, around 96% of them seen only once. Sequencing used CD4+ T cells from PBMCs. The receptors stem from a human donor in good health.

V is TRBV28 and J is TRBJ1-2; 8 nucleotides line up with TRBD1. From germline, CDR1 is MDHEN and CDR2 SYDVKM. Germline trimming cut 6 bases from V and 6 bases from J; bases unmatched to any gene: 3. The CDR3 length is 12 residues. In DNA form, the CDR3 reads TGTGCCAGCAGCTTACAGGGGGATGGCTACACCTTC. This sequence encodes CASSLQGDGYTF.

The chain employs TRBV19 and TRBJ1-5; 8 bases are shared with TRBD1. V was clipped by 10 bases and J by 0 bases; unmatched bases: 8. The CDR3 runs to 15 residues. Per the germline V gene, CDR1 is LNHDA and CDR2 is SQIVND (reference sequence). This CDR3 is CATRDRGGSNQPQHF. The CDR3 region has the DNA TGTGCCACCAGAGACAGGGGTGGTAGCAATCAGCCCCAGCATTTT.

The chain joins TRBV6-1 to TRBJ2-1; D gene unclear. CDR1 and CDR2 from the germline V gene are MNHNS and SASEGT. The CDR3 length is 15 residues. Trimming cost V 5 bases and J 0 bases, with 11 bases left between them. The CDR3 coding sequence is TGTGCCAGCAGTCTTTCCCAAAGCTCCTACAATGAGCAGTTCTTC. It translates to CASSLSQSSYNEQFF.

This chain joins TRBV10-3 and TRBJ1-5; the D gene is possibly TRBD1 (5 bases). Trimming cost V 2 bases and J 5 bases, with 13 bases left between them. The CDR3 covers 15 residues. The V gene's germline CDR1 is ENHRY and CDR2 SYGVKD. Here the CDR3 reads CAISERWEGDQPQHF. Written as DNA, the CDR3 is TGTGCCATCAGTGAGAGGTGGGAAGGGGATCAGCCCCAGCATTTT.

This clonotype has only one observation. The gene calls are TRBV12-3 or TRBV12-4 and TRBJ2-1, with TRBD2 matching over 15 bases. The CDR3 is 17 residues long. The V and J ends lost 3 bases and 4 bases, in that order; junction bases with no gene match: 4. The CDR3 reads CASSFRTSGRVYNEQFF. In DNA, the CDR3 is TGTGCCAGCAGTTTCCGGACTAGCGGGAGGGTTTACAATGAGCAGTTCTTC.

The CDR3: CASSLNGKNIQYF. In nucleotides, the CDR3 is TGCGCCAGCAGCTTGAACGGCAAAAACATTCAGTACTTC. The chain combines TRBV5-1 with TRBJ2-4; unclear D gene. Germline loops: CDR1 SGHRS, CDR2 YFSETQ. This CDR3 is built from 13 residues. V lost 1 base, J lost 3 bases, and 5 bases lay in between.

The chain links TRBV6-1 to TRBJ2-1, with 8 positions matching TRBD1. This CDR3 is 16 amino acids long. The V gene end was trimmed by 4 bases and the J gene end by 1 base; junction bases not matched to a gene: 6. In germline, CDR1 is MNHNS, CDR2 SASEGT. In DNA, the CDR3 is TGTGCCAGCAGTGGACAGGGGAGATGGTCCTACAATGAGCAGTTCTTC. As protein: CASSGQGRWSYNEQFF.

The CDR3 DNA sequence: TGTGCCAGCAGCCTAGGAGTGGGCGTTAGCTCCTACGAGCAGTACTTC. As protein: CASSLGVGVSSYEQYF. This chain connects TRBV7-2 to TRBJ2-7; D ambiguous. Germline CDR1 reads SGHTA; CDR2 reads FQGNSA. Trimming stripped 5 bases from V and 0 bases from J, with 17 bases between. The CDR3 length is 16 residues. Complete variable domain (other parts from reference TRBV7-2 and TRBJ2-7): GAGVSQSPSNKVTEKGKDVELRCDPISGHTALYWYRQSLGQGLEFLIYFQGNSAPDKSGLPSDRFSAERTGGSVSTLTIQRTQQEDSAVYLCASSLGVGVSSYEQYFGPGTRLTVT.

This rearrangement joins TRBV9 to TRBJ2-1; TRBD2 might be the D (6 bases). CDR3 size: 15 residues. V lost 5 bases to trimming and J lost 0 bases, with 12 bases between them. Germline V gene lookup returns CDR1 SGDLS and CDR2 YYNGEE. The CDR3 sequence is CASRAGGSSYNEQFF. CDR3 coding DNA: TGTGCCAGCAGAGCCGGAGGGAGCTCCTACAATGAGCAGTTCTTC.

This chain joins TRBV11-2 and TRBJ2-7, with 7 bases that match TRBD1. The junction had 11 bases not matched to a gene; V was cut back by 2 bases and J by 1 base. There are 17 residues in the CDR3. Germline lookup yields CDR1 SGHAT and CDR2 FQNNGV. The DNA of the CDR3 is TGTGCCAGCAGCTTACACTGGGACAGACAGTTATCCTACGAGCAGTACTTC. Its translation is CASSLHWDRQLSYEQYF.

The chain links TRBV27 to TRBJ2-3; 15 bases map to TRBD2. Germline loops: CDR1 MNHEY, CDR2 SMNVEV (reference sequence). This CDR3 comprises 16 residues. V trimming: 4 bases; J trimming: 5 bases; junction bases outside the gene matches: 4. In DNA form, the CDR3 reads TGTGCCAGCAGTTGGGAGGGACTAGCGGGAGGAGATACGCAGTATTTT. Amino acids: CASSWEGLAGGDTQYF.

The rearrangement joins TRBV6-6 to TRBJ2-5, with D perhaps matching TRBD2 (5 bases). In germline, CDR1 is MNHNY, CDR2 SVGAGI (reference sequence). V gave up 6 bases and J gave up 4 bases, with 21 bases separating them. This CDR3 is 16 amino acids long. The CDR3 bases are TGTGCCAGCAGCCAGGCCCCCCTGGGGAGAGGAGAGACCCAGTACTTC. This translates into CASSQAPLGRGETQYF.

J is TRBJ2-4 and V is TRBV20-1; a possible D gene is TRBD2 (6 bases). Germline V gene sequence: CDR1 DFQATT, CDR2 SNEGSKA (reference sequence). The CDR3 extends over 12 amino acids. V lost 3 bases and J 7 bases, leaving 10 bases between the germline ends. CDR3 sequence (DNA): TGCAGTGCTAGCGGGAGATGGAACATTCAGTACTTC. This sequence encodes CSASGRWNIQYF.

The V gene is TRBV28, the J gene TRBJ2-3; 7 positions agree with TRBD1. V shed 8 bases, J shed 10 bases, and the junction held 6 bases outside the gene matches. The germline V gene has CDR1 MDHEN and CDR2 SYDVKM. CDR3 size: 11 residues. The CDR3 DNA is TGTGCCAGCCAGAGGGGGCCTGCGCAGTATTTT. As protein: CASQRGPAQYF.